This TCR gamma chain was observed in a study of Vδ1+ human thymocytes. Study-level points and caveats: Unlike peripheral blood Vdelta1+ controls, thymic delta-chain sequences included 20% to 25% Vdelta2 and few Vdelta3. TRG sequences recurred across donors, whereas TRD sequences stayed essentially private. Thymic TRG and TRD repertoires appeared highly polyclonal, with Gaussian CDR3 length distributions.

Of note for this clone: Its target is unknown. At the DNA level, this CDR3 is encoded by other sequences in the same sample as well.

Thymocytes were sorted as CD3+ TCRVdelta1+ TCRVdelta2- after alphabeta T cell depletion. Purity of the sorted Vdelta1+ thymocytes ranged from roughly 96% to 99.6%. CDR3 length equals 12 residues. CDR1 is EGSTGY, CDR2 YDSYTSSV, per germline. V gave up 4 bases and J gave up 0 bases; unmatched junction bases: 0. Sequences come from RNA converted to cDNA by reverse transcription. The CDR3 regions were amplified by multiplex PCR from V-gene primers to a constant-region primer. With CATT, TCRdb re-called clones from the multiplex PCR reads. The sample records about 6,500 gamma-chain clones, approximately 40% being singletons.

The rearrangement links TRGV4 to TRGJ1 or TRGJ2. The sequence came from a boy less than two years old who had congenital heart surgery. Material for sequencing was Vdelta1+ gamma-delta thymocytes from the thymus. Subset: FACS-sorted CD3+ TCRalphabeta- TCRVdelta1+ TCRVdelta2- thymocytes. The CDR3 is CATWENYYKKLF. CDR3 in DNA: TGTGCCACCTGGGAGAATTATTATAAGAAACTCTTT.